These 21 T cell receptor beta chains were all obtained from the same sample, sequenced in a study of graft-versus-host responses after intestinal transplantation. The protocol was immunoSEQ multiplex PCR, while the TCRdb copy is restricted to in-frame clones and leaves out a portion. The table includes approximately 85,000 clones, approximately 89% detected once. Their cognate antigens are unknown. The sequences come from unstimulated CD8+ T cells sorted from spleen or lymph node cells, collected before transplant. These receptors were obtained from a human donor who was the organ donor for an intestinal transplant.

J is TRBJ1-1 and V is TRBV6-5; 7 nucleotides line up with TRBD1. Germline lookup yields CDR1 MNHEY and CDR2 SVGAGI. This CDR3 spans 14 amino acids. V lost 6 bases, J lost 4 bases, and 8 bases stayed unmatched. The CDR3 DNA reads as TGTGCCAGCAGGGGAGGGGGCCTTAGCACTGAAGCTTTCTTT. This codes for CASRGGGLSTEAFF.

The V call is TRBV7-9, the J call TRBJ1-1; 9 positions agree with TRBD1. The germline V gene encodes CDR1 SEHNR and CDR2 FQNEAQ (reference sequence). V lost 7 bases to trimming and J lost 5 bases; unmatched junction nucleotides: 11. There are 15 residues in the CDR3. CDR3 protein: CASNTGDRGRTEAFF. The CDR3, as DNA: TGTGCCAGCAACACGGGAGACAGGGGGAGGACTGAAGCTTTCTTT. The variable domain in full, completed from reference TRBV7-9 and TRBJ1-1, reads DTGVSQNPRHKITKRGQNVTFRCDPISEHNRLYWYRQTLGQGPEFLTYFQNEAQLEKSRLLSDRFSAERPKGSFSTLEIQRTEQGDSAMYLCASNTGDRGRTEAFFGQGTRLTVV.

The chain joins TRBV7-9 to TRBJ2-2; TRBD2 matches at 7 bases. CDR3 length: 16 residues. Germline loops: CDR1 SEHNR, CDR2 FQNEAQ (reference sequence). Trimming cost V 5 bases and J 6 bases; bases outside gene matches: 12. The chain's CDR3 is CASSRGGEAGAGELFF. CDR3 nucleotide sequence: TGTGCCAGCAGCCGCGGAGGAGAGGCGGGGGCCGGGGAGCTGTTTTTT.

Comments on this clone: At the DNA level, this CDR3 is encoded by other sequences in the same sample as well. The chain joins TRBV15 to TRBJ1-5; D is undetermined. This CDR3 spans 15 amino acids. Germline CDR1 and CDR2: LNHNV and YYDKDF (reference sequence). V shed 0 bases and J shed 3 bases, with 9 bases lying between them. The CDR3 loop is CATSRDLGPNQPQHF. The CDR3 DNA is TGTGCCACCAGCAGAGATTTGGGCCCCAATCAGCCCCAGCATTTT.

This clone was seen once. The chain joins TRBV5-1 to TRBJ1-1, with 8 bases identical to TRBD1. The CDR3 is made up of 15 amino acids. The V gene end was trimmed by 3 bases and the J gene end by 4 bases; junction bases not matched to a gene: 8. Germline CDR1 SGHRS, CDR2 YFSETQ. CDR3 DNA sequence: TGCGCCAGCAGCTCGGACAGGGACGGTGCCACTGAAGCTTTCTTT. Translated, it gives CASSSDRDGATEAFF.

The rearrangement uses TRBV7-2 and TRBJ2-1; TRBD2 might be the D (5 bases). The CDR3 sequence is 18 residues long. The V end lost 2 bases, the J end lost 6 bases, and 23 bases lay between the germline ends. CDR1 SGHTA and CDR2 FQGNSA come from the germline V gene. The CDR3: CASSLKEVGLLRTNEQFF. The DNA of the CDR3 is TGTGCCAGCAGCTTAAAGGAGGTGGGCCTACTTAGAACCAATGAGCAGTTCTTC.

The chain recombines TRBV5-1 with TRBJ2-7, with 9 positions matching TRBD2. The junction had 5 bases not matched to a gene; V was cut back by 0 bases and J by 4 bases. The CDR3 is 15 residues long. CDR1 is SGHRS, CDR2 YFSETQ, per germline. The CDR3 loop reads CASSLELAGTYEQYF. In DNA, the CDR3 is TGCGCCAGCAGCTTGGAGCTAGCGGGGACTTACGAGCAGTACTTC.

This chain links TRBV11-2 with TRBJ1-2, with 8 bases lining up with TRBD1. CDR3 length: 15 residues. The germline CDR1 and CDR2 sequences are SGHAT and FQNNGV. The V and J ends lost 7 bases and 3 bases, in that order; junction bases with no gene match: 10. CDR3 protein: CASTLGGGQDYGYTF. CDR3 DNA: TGTGCCAGCACCCTAGGGGGGGGACAGGACTATGGCTACACCTTC.

The chain couples TRBV27 to TRBJ2-7, with D unresolved. V was clipped by 7 bases and J by 6 bases, with 10 bases between them. Germline V gives CDR1 MNHEY, CDR2 SMNVEV (reference sequence). The CDR3 extends over 11 amino acids. The CDR3 region is CASTLPLEQYF. In DNA, the CDR3 is TGTGCCAGCACCCTCCCCCTCGAGCAGTACTTC.

The chain recombines TRBV15 with TRBJ1-3; 8 positions match TRBD1. This CDR3 region has 17 residues. Per the germline V gene, CDR1 is LNHNV and CDR2 is YYDKDF (reference sequence). With 0 bases clipped from V and 0 bases from J, the junction kept 4 bases outside the gene matches. The CDR3 sequence: CATSRDGDRTSGNTIYF. In DNA, the CDR3 is TGTGCCACCAGCAGAGATGGGGACAGGACCTCTGGAAACACCATATATTTT.

The CDR3 bases are TGTGCCAGCAGCTTAGGTCTGGGGACTAATGAAAAACTGTTTTTT. It yields the protein CASSLGLGTNEKLFF. The J gene is TRBJ1-4, the V gene TRBV7-6, with D hard to call. This CDR3 is 15 amino acids long. Trimming left V 1 base short and J 2 bases short, with 8 bases between. Germline values: CDR1 SGHVS, CDR2 FNYEAQ.

The chain links TRBV4-1 to TRBJ1-6; a weak D match, TRBD1 (6 bases). The V gene lost 1 base and the J gene lost 12 bases, with 10 bases spanning the gap. This CDR3 region has 13 residues. Germline V gives CDR1 MGHRA, CDR2 YSYEKL. CDR3 in DNA: TGCGCCAGCAGCCAAGGGACAGTCCAACCCCTCCACTTT. Its protein product is CASSQGTVQPLHF.

CDR3 in DNA: TGTGCCAGCAGACCCATGGAGGGCTACGAGCAGTACTTC. Its translation is CASRPMEGYEQYF. The chain joins TRBV7-6 to TRBJ2-7, with a possible D match to TRBD2 (6 bases). Germline CDR1 is SGHVS and CDR2 is FNYEAQ. The CDR3 extends over 13 amino acids. Trimming cost V 6 bases and J 3 bases, with 12 bases left between them. The whole variable domain, filled in from reference TRBV7-6 and TRBJ2-7, reads GAGVSQSPRYKVTKRGQDVALRCDPISGHVSLYWYRQALGQGPEFLTYFNYEAQQDKSGLPNDRFSAERPEGSISTLTIQRTEQRDSAMYRCASRPMEGYEQYFGPGTRLTVT.

This clone was seen just once. Here the CDR3 DNA reads TGTGCCAGCAGCCCTAGGGGGGCTAGTGGGTCCTACAATGAGCAGTTCTTC. Residues: CASSPRGASGSYNEQFF. The J gene is TRBJ2-1, the V gene TRBV7-9; D may match TRBD1 or TRBD2 (6 bases each). The CDR3 totals 17 residues. Trimming cost V 5 bases and J 1 base, with 18 bases left between them. Germline CDR1 and CDR2: SEHNR and FQNEAQ (reference sequence).

This clone has just one count. The V gene is TRBV6-5, the J gene TRBJ2-5, with D maybe TRBD2 (6 bases). Trimming took 1 base from V and 11 from J, leaving 14 bases between them. CDR1 is MNHEY and CDR2 is SVGAGI in the germline V gene. The CDR3 runs 13 residues. The CDR3 bases are TGTGCCAGCAGTTACTACACAACGGGGGAGCAGTACTTC. Protein product: CASSYYTTGEQYF.

Relative to its sample, this clone is medium-sized. J is TRBJ2-7 and V is TRBV19; 10 bases fit TRBD1. The junction had 4 bases not matched to a gene; V was cut back by 5 bases and J by 6 bases. Germline V gene lookup returns CDR1 LNHDA and CDR2 SQIVND (reference sequence). This CDR3 spans 13 amino acids. In nucleotides, the CDR3 is TGTGCCAGTAGTCCGACAGGGGGCGGCGAGCAGTACTTC. Amino acids: CASSPTGGGEQYF.

V gene TRBV5-6 combines with J gene TRBJ1-2; TRBD1 matches 7 bases. Germline loops: CDR1 SGHDT, CDR2 YYEEEE. With 0 bases clipped from V and 4 bases from J, the junction kept 9 bases outside the gene matches. CDR3 size: 16 residues. CDR3 nucleotides: TGTGCCAGCAGCTTGGTTGCAGGGGCAGGGGGCTATGGCTACACCTTC. This translates into CASSLVAGAGGYGYTF. Full variable domain (missing parts from reference TRBV5-6 and TRBJ1-2): DAGVTQSPTHLIKTRGQQVTLRCSPKSGHDTVSWYQQALGQGPQFIFQYYEEEERQRGNFPDRFSGHQFPNYSSELNVNALLLGDSALYLCASSLVAGAGGYGYTFGSGTRLTVV.

V is TRBV6-1 and J is TRBJ2-5; 10 bases are a match to TRBD1. Germline-derived CDR1 and CDR2 are MNHNS and SASEGT. V lost 3 bases to trimming and J lost 4 bases; unmatched junction nucleotides: 11. This CDR3 spans 17 amino acids. CDR3 coding DNA: TGTGCCAGCAGTGACCTCATAGACTGGGACAGGGGAGAGACCCAGTACTTC. It yields the protein CASSDLIDWDRGETQYF.

The genes are TRBV7-8 and TRBJ2-5; 7 bases match TRBD2. The J segment lost 5 bases and the V segment lost 0 bases, leaving 6 bases of the junction unmatched. This CDR3 has 15 amino acids. Germline CDR1 SGHVS, CDR2 FQNEAQ. The DNA for the CDR3 is TGTGCCAGCAGCTTAGCATTTGGGGAGGGGGAGACCCAGTACTTC. Its protein is CASSLAFGEGETQYF.

The gene calls are TRBV11-3 and TRBJ2-7, with a weak D call TRBD1 (5 bases). Between the trimmed V and J ends, which lost 1 base and 2 bases, there was a span of 12 bases. This CDR3 region has 15 residues. The germline gives CDR1 SGHNT, CDR2 YENEEA. The CDR3 sequence: CASSLVAGHPYEQYF. The CDR3 DNA follows: TGTGCCAGCAGCTTAGTTGCTGGACACCCCTACGAGCAGTACTTC.

This clone was seen just once. The chain links TRBV12-5 to TRBJ1-1; D ambiguous. V was shortened by 1 base and J by 7 bases, with 10 bases between the two germline ends. The CDR3 contains 13 residues. The germline gives CDR1 LGHNT, CDR2 FRNRAP. The CDR3 nucleotides read TGTGCTAGTGGTTTGGAGGTTTTCGTTGAAGCTTTCTTT. Encoded protein: CASGLEVFVEAFF.